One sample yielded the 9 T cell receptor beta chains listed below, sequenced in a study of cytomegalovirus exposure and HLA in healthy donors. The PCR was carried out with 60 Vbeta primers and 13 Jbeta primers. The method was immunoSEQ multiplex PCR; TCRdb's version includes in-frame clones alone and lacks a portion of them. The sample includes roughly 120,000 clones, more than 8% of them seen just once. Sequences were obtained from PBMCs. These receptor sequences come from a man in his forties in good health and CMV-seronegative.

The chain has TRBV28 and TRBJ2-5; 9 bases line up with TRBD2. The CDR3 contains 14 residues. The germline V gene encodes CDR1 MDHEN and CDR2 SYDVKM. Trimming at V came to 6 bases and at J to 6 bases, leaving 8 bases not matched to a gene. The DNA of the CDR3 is TGTGCCAGCAGAAGTCGCGGGGGGGCTCAGACCCAGTACTTC. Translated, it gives CASRSRGGAQTQYF.

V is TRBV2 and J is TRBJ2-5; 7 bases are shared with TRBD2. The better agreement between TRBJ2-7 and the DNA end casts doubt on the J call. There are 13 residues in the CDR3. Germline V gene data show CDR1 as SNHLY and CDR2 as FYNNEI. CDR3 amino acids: CASRGGADYEQYF. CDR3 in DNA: TGTGCCAGCAGGGGAGGGGCAGATTACGAGCAGTACTTC.

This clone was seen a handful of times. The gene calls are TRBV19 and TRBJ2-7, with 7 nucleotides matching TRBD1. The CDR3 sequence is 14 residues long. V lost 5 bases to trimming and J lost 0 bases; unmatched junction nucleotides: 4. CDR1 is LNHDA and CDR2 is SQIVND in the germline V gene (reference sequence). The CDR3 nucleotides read TGTGCCAGTAGTCCAGGGGGAGACTCCTACGAGCAGTACTTC. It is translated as CASSPGGDSYEQYF.

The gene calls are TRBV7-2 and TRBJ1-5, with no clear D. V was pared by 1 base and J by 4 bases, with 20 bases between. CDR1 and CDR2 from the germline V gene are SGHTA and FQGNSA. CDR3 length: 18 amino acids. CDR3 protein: CASSLGAKNPTFNQPQHF. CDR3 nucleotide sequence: TGTGCCAGCAGCTTAGGGGCCAAAAATCCCACCTTTAATCAGCCCCAGCATTTT.

Written as DNA, the CDR3 is TGTGCCAGCAGCGTAAGAAAGAGGGTTTGGGACTGGGTGTATAATTCACCCCTCCACTTT. This translates into CASSVRKRVWDWVYNSPLHF. This sequence joins TRBV9 and TRBJ1-6, with D possibly matching TRBD1 (5 bases). CDR3 length equals 20 residues. V was pared by 1 base and J by 4 bases, with 24 bases between. CDR1 is SGDLS, CDR2 YYNGEE, per germline. Full variable domain (rest looked up from reference TRBV9 and TRBJ1-6): DSGVTQTPKHLITATGQRVTLRCSPRSGDLSVYWYQQSLDQGLQFLIQYYNGEERAKGNILERFSAQQFPDLHSELNLSSLELGDSALYFCASSVRKRVWDWVYNSPLHFGNGTRLTVT.

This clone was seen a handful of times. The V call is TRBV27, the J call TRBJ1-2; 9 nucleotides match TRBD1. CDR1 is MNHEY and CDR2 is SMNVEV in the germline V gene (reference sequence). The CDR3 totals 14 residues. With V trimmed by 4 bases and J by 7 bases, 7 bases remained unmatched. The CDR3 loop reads CASSWGGTGLGYTF. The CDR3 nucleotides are TGTGCCAGCAGTTGGGGAGGGACAGGGCTTGGCTACACCTTC.

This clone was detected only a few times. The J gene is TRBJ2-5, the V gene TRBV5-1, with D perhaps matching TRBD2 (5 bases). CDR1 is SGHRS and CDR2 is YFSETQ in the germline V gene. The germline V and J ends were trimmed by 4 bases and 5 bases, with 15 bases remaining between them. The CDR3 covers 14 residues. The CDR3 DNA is TGCGCCAGCAGCCCCCCCATGGGCGGGGAGACCCAGTACTTC. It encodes CASSPPMGGETQYF.

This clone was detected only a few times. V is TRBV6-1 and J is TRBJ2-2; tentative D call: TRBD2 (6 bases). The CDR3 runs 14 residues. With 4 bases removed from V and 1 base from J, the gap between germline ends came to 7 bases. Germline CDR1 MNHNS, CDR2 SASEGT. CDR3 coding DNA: TGTGCCAGCAGTGCGGGGGTGAACACCGGGGAGCTGTTTTTT. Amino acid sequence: CASSAGVNTGELFF.

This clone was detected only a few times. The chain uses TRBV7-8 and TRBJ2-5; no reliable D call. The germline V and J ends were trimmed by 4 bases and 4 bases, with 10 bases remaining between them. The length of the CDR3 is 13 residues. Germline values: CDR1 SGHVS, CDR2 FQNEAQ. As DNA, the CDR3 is TGTGCCAGCAGCTACCTATCGGGAGAGACCCAGTACTTC. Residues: CASSYLSGETQYF.